The text below deals with one TCR beta chain. These data come from a study of identical twins. TCRdb reanalysed the 5' RACE reads using MiXCR and keeps one entry per CDR3 protein. The sample consists of 500,000 to 600,000 distinct CDR3 sequences, around 20% of them appearing once. Germline V CDR1 and CDR2: PRHDT, FYEKMQ (reference sequence). The CDR3 sequence is 13 residues long. V was cut by 1 base and J by 4 bases, with 6 bases left in between. The same sample was also studied in work on T cells expressing NK-cell markers.

The chain uses TRBV13 and TRBJ2-3; D unresolved. Sequencing used CD4+ T cells sorted from blood. This receptor was identified in a woman aged 18-29 years in good health. The CDR3 is CASSLVSPDTQYF. In DNA form, the CDR3 reads TGTGCCAGCAGCTTAGTATCGCCAGATACGCAGTATTTT.